A selection of T cell receptor beta chains follows, all from one sample in a study of blood T cell repertoires in COVID-19. Profiling relied on immunoSEQ multiplex PCR, and the TCRdb table lists in-frame clones only, not all of them. Here the sample spans under 200,000 clones, approximately 82% being singletons. Source material: peripheral blood. The receptors shown here come from a man between 65 and 85 years old who had recovered from COVID-19. Each CDR3 is given with its conserved first and last residue. D genes are given only for firm matches. Clone sizes are given selectively: once, few, many, or a class where the clone is expanded.

D gene	V gene	clone size	J gene	CDR3 protein	CDR3 DNA
-	TRBV29-1	once	TRBJ2-3	CSVARDWSTDTQYF	TGCAGCGTGGCACGGGACTGGAGCACAGATACGCAGTATTTT
-	TRBV18	-	TRBJ2-7	CASSPPGAGPSIPQYF	TGTGCCAGCTCACCACCGGGAGCGGGCCCGTCCATCCCGCAGTACTTC
TRBD1	TRBV6-5	-	TRBJ1-2	CASSYSGTGGDYGYTF	TGTGCCAGCAGTTACTCCGGGACAGGGGGCGACTATGGCTACACCTTC
-	TRBV11-2	-	TRBJ1-6	CASSQTGTPLHF	TGTGCCAGCAGCCAAACAGGAACGCCCCTCCACTTT
TRBD2	TRBV2	-	TRBJ2-5	CASSVVGQGLSGRTSGRYPETQYF	TGTGCCAGCAGTGTGGTGGGACAGGGATTATCGGGGCGTACTAGCGGGAGATATCCGGAGACCCAGTACTTC
-	TRBV9	-	TRBJ1-4	CASRRQKTANEKLFF	TGTGCCAGCAGAAGACAAAAGACAGCTAATGAAAAACTGTTTTTT
-	TRBV2	-	TRBJ2-7	CASSERSGSSYEQYF	TGTGCCAGCAGTGAAAGGTCTGGGAGCTCCTACGAGCAGTACTTC
TRBD2	TRBV9	-	TRBJ2-2	CASSVAIITPTSGRASGELFF	TGTGCCAGCAGCGTAGCTATAATAACCCCCACTAGCGGGAGGGCATCCGGGGAGCTGTTTTTT
TRBD2	TRBV4-3	-	TRBJ2-2	CASSQEPGTSGANTGELFF	TGCGCCAGCAGCCAAGAACCCGGGACTAGCGGGGCGAACACCGGGGAGCTGTTTTTT
-	TRBV7-6	-	TRBJ2-1	CASSLEASLRDEQFF	TGTGCCAGCAGCTTAGAGGCTAGCCTTCGCGATGAGCAGTTCTTC
TRBD2	TRBV5-8	-	TRBJ2-2	CASSLPSGRARNTGELFF	TGTGCCAGCAGCTTGCCTAGCGGGAGGGCCAGGAACACCGGGGAGCTGTTTTTT
TRBD2	TRBV28	once	TRBJ2-2	CASSRTSGVTGELFF	TGTGCCAGCAGTCGGACTAGCGGGGTCACCGGGGAGCTGTTTTTT
TRBD2	TRBV7-8	-	TRBJ2-7	CASSPGGGKVEQYF	TGTGCCAGCAGCCCCGGCGGGGGGAAGGTCGAGCAGTACTTC
-	TRBV6-1	-	TRBJ2-5	CASSEYVAGLGETQYF	TGTGCCAGCAGTGAATATGTGGCAGGGTTAGGAGAGACCCAGTACTTC
-	TRBV18	-	TRBJ1-6	CASSSSGGRNSPLHF	TGTGCCAGCTCTTCGTCGGGGGGCCGTAATTCACCCCTCCACTTT
-	TRBV11-2	-	TRBJ2-5	CASSLPGVETQYF	TGTGCCAGCAGCTTACCGGGAGTGGAGACCCAGTACTTC
TRBD2	TRBV2	-	TRBJ2-3	CASGGTTVAGRSTDTQYF	TGTGCCAGCGGCGGTACGACGGTAGCGGGAAGAAGCACAGATACGCAGTATTTT
TRBD1	TRBV13	once	TRBJ2-5	CASRTTGTGQETQYF	TGTGCCAGCCGAACTACCGGGACAGGTCAAGAGACCCAGTACTTC
-	TRBV15	once	TRBJ2-5	CATSRDLTRRVQETQYF	TGTGCCACCAGCAGAGATCTGACGCGGCGGGTCCAAGAGACCCAGTACTTC
-	TRBV18	few	TRBJ2-2	CASSPQTVNTGELFF	TGTGCCAGCTCACCCCAGACAGTGAACACCGGGGAGCTGTTTTTT
TRBD1	TRBV5-1	-	TRBJ1-1	CASSVGQGWDTEAFF	TGCGCCAGCAGCGTAGGACAGGGGTGGGACACTGAAGCTTTCTTT
TRBD1	TRBV7-2	-	TRBJ1-5	CASSLEGASNQPQHF	TGTGCCAGCAGCTTAGAGGGGGCTAGCAATCAGCCCCAGCATTTT
-	TRBV20-1	once	TRBJ2-7	CSAKRAYEQYF	TGCAGTGCGAAGCGGGCCTACGAGCAGTACTTC
TRBD1	TRBV27	-	TRBJ2-2	CASRGQGESGELFF	TGTGCCAGCAGGGGACAGGGTGAATCCGGGGAGCTGTTTTTT
TRBD2	TRBV6-1	-	TRBJ2-5	CASSEFSGTSGWETQYF	TGTGCCAGCAGTGAGTTTTCCGGGACTAGCGGTTGGGAGACCCAGTACTTC
-	TRBV2	-	TRBJ1-5	CASRQGPNQPQHF	TGTGCCAGCAGGCAGGGGCCCAATCAGCCCCAGCATTTT
TRBD2	TRBV5-1	-	TRBJ2-7	CASSSRGRASYEQYF	TGCGCCAGCAGCTCCCGGGGGAGGGCCAGCTACGAGCAGTACTTC
TRBD2	TRBV5-1	few	TRBJ2-1	CASSSAGGRNEQFF	TGCGCCAGCAGCTCCGCGGGAGGGCGAAATGAGCAGTTCTTC
-	TRBV18	-	TRBJ1-4	CASSPPVQPSLFF	TGTGCCAGCTCACCACCGGTACAGCCGAGTTTGTTTTTT
-	TRBV27	-	TRBJ2-7	CASSLASATDEQYF	TGTGCCAGCAGTTTAGCTAGCGCGACGGACGAGCAGTACTTC
-	TRBV10-3	few	TRBJ2-2	CAISVQGEVGELFF	TGTGCCATCAGTGTTCAGGGGGAGGTTGGGGAGCTGTTTTTT
TRBD1	TRBV25-1	-	TRBJ2-1	CASRSPGQGRNEQFF	TGTGCCAGCAGGAGCCCGGGACAGGGGCGCAATGAGCAGTTCTTC
-	TRBV28	-	TRBJ1-5	CASSFVQNSWNQPQHF	TGTGCCAGCAGTTTCGTGCAGAACAGTTGGAATCAGCCCCAGCATTTT
-	TRBV2	-	TRBJ1-5	CASSVGQSNQPQHF	TGTGCCAGCAGTGTGGGGCAGAGCAATCAGCCCCAGCATTTT
TRBD2	TRBV6-2/TRBV6-3	-	TRBJ2-1	CASSYSPGLAVSYNEQFF	TGTGCCAGCAGTTACTCGCCGGGACTAGCGGTATCCTACAATGAGCAGTTCTTC
TRBD2	TRBV28	-	TRBJ2-5	CASSSSGQTQYF	TGTGCCAGCAGTTCTAGCGGACAGACCCAGTACTTC
-	TRBV7-9	-	TRBJ2-2	CASSPDTNTGELFF	TGTGCCAGCAGCCCTGACACGAACACCGGGGAGCTGTTTTTT
TRBD2	TRBV10-3	-	TRBJ2-2	CAIRRESATGELFF	TGTGCCATCAGGCGGGAGTCGGCCACCGGGGAGCTGTTTTTT
TRBD1	TRBV12-5	-	TRBJ1-1	CASGLVDGRDSGSTEAFF	TGTGCTAGTGGTTTGGTCGATGGTAGGGACAGCGGGAGCACTGAAGCTTTCTTT
TRBD1	TRBV19	-	TRBJ1-5	CASSRTGGDQPQHF	TGTGCCAGTAGTAGAACAGGGGGCGACCAGCCCCAGCATTTT
-	TRBV12-2	-	TRBJ2-3	CASRQTGGNFADTQYF	TGTGCAAGTCGCCAGACAGGGGGAAATTTCGCAGATACGCAGTATTTT